This T cell receptor (beta chain) was found in a study of T-cell memory formation after mild COVID-19. Overall study results and limits: Clones contracting over day 15 to 85 were CD4/CD8 balanced, with later expanders leaning CD4+.

Constant-segment primers and 5'RACE yielded cDNA libraries for TCR alpha and TCR beta, each carrying sample barcodes and UMIs. Each CDR3 protein is one row after TCRdb ran MiXCR on the 5' RACE reads. Among fewer than 650,000 distinct CDR3 sequences, less than 25% were seen once, and the ten largest hold roughly 8.3%. About this clonotype: Its target is unknown.

The germline gives CDR1 SSHAT, CDR2 FNYEAQ (reference sequence). Trimming removed 3 bases from V and 2 bases from J; junction bases left unmatched: 5. The CDR3 runs to 15 residues. The sequenced sample was PBMCs or a T cell subset sorted from them (not recorded which). The chain links TRBV7-7 to TRBJ2-3; 7 bases are a match to TRBD1. This sequence was found in an adult woman who had mild COVID-19 (a few samples of this study predate the infection). Cell type and time point are not known. The CDR3 DNA reads as TGTGCCAGCAGCTTGGGGGACAGACCCACAGATACGCAGTATTTT. It is translated as CASSLGDRPTDTQYF. Full variable domain (missing parts from reference TRBV7-7 and TRBJ2-3): GAGVSQSPRYKVTKRGQDVTLRCDPISSHATLYWYQQALGQGPEFLTYFNYEAQPDKSGLPSDRFSAERPEGSISTLTIQRTEQRDSAMYRCASSLGDRPTDTQYFGPGTRLTVL.